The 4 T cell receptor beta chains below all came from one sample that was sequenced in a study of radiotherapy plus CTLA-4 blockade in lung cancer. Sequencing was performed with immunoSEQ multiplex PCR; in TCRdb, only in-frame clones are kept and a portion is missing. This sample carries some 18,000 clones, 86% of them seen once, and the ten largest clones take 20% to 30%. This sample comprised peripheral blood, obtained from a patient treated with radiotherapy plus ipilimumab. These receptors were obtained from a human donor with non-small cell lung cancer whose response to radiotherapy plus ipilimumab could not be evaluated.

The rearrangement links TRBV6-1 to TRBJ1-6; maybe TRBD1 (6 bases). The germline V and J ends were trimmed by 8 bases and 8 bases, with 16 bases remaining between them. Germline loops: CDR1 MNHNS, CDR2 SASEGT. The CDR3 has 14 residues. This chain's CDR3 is CASSTGFGDSPLHF. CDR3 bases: TGTGCCAGCTCCACAGGGTTTGGCGATTCACCCCTCCACTTT.

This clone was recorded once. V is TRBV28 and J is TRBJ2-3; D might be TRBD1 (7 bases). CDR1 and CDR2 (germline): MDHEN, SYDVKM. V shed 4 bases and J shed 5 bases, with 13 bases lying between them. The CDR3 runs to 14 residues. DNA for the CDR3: TGTGCCAGCAGTTCAGGGGGGTCCGGAGATACGCAGTATTTT. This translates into CASSSGGSGDTQYF.

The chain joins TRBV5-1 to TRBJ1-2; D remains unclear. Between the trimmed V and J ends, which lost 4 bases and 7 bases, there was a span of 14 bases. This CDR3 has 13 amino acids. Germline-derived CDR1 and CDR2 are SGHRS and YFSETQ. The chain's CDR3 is CASSAVSGSGYTF. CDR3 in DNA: TGCGCCAGCAGCGCCGTCTCGGGGTCTGGCTACACCTTC.

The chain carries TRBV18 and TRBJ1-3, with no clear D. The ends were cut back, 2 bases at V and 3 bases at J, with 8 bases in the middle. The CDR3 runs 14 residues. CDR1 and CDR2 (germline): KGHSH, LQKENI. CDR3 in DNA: TGTGCCAGCTCACCAACCGGGGATGGAAACACCATATATTTT. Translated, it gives CASSPTGDGNTIYF.